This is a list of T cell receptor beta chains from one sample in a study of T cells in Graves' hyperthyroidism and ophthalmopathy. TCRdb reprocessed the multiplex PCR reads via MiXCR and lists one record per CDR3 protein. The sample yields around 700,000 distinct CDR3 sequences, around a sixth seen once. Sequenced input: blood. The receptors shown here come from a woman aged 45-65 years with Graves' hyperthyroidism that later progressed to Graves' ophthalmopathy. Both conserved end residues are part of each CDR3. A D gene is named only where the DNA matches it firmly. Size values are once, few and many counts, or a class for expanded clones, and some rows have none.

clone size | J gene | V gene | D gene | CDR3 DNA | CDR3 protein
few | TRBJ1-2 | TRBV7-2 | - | TGTGCCAGCAGCCCCCCAGGGCACGGATATGGCTACACCTTC | CASSPPGHGYGYTF
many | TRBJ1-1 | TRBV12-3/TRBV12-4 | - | TGTGCCAGCACCGGGGACGGAGTCTTTCTCGCTTTCTTT | CASTGDGVFLAFF
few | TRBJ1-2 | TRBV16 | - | TGTGCCAGCAGCCAATCCGCAGAAGCCTATGGCTACGCCTTC | CASSQSAEAYGYAF
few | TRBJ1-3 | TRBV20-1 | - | TGCAGTGCTTCAGGGTGGGGCTCTGGAAACACCATATATTTT | CSASGWGSGNTIYF
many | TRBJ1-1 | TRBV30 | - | TGTGCCTTGCAGGGAGAAGACACTGAAGCTTTCTTT | CALQGEDTEAFF
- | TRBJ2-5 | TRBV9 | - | TGTGCCAGCAGCGGGGCCGAAACGAACAGGTTCCGTCAGTACTTC | CASSGAETNRFRQYF
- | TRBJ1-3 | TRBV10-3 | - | TGTGCCGCCGAAGGTGGAAACACCATATATTTT | CAAEGGNTIYF
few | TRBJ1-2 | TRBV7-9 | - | TGTGCCAGCAGCTTAGAGGCCAGCCGAGGAGGCTACACCTTC | CASSLEASRGGYTF
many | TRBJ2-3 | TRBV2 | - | TGTGCCAGCAGTGCGGCCTCAGATACGCAGTATTTT | CASSAASDTQYF
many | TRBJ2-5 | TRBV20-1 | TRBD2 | TGCAGTGCTAGTTTGGGGGGGACTAAAGAGACCCAGTACTTC | CSASLGGTKETQYF
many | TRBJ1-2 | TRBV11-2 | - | TGTGCCAGCAGCTTAGTACGGTCAGGACGTCGTAACTATGGCTACACCTTC | CASSLVRSGRRNYGYTF
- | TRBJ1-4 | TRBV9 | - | TGTGCCAGCAGCGTAGGGGGTAAACCTAATGAAAAACTGTTTTTT | CASSVGGKPNEKLFF
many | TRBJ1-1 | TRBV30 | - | TGTGCCTGGAGCGGTCTGAACACTGAAGCTTTCTTT | CAWSGLNTEAFF
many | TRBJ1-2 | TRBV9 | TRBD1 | TGTGCCAGCAGCGTAGGTAGTCGGGACAGCTATGGCTACACCTTC | CASSVGSRDSYGYTF
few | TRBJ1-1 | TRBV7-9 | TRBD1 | TGTGCCAGCAGGGTGAGAGCCGGGACAGGGAGCCTTGAAGCTTTCTTT | CASRVRAGTGSLEAFF
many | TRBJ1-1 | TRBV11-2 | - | TGTGCCAGCACCTTCTCCAGGCGCATGAACACTGAAGCTTTCTTT | CASTFSRRMNTEAFF
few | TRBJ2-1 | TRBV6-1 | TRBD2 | TGTGCCAGCAGTAATAGCGGGGGGTCGGATGAGCAGTTCTTC | CASSNSGGSDEQFF
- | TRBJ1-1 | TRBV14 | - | TGTGCCAGCAGCCAAGGTTTGAGACAGACGAACACTGAAGCTTTCTTT | CASSQGLRQTNTEAFF
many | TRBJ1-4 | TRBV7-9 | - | TGTGCCAGCAGCCGCTGGACCACCGTAGAGGATGAAAAACTGTTTTTT | CASSRWTTVEDEKLFF
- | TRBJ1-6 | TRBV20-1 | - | TGCAGTGCTATCCCCAATGTGTCACCCCTCCACTTT | CSAIPNVSPLHF
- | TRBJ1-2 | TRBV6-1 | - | TGTGCCAGCAGACTCCACGGAAGGGACATCTATGGCTACACCTTC | CASRLHGRDIYGYTF
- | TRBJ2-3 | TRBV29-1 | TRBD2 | TGCAGCGCCTTGAGCGGGGGTGAAAGCACGGATACGCAGTATTTT | CSALSGGESTDTQYF
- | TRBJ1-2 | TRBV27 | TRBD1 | TGTGCCAGCAGTTCTTACCCGGGACAGATGTACAACTATGGCTACACCTTC | CASSSYPGQMYNYGYTF
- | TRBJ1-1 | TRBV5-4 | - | TGTGCCAGCAGCTTGACAGGCAATACGAACACTGAAGCTTTCTTT | CASSLTGNTNTEAFF
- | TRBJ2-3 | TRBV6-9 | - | TGCGCCAGCAGTGACCGTAGTAGTCCTAGCACAGATACGCAGTATTTT | CASSDRSSPSTDTQYF
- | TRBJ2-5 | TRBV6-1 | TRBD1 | TGTGCCAGCAGTACCGGGACAGTCCAAGAGACCCAGTACTTC | CASSTGTVQETQYF
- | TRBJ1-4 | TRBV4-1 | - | TGCGCCAGCAGCCAAGATGCGGAATGGGCTAATGAAAAACTGTTTTTT | CASSQDAEWANEKLFF
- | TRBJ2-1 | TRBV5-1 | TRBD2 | TGCGCCAGCAGCTTGGTTCTAGCGGGGGACAATGAGCAGTTCTTC | CASSLVLAGDNEQFF
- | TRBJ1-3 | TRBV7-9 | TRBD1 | TGTGCCAGCAGCTACCCGACAGGGCCGGGAAACACCATATATTTT | CASSYPTGPGNTIYF
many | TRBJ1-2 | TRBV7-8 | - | TGTGCCAGCAGCTTAATGGGAGGTGATAACTATGGCTACACCTTC | CASSLMGGDNYGYTF
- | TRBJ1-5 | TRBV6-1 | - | TGTGCCAGTACCCGGGGGGCGGGCCCCAATCAGCCCCAGCATTTT | CASTRGAGPNQPQHF
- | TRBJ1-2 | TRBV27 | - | TGTGCCAGCAGTTTATCCAGGGTTGACTATGGCTACACCTTC | CASSLSRVDYGYTF
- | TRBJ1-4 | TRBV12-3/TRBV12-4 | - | TGTGCCAGCAGGATCACAGGGTTGGATGAAAAACTGTTTTTT | CASRITGLDEKLFF
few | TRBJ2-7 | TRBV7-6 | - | TGTGCCAGCAGCTTACTTACCGCCCTCTCCTACGAGCAGTACTTC | CASSLLTALSYEQYF
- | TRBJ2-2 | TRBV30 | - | TGTGCCTGGAGTGTACAGGGGTTGAACACCGGGGGGCTGTTTTTT | CAWSVQGLNTGGLFF
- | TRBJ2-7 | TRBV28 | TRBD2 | TGTGCCAGCAGTTTGTTCGGGAGGCACTACGAGCAGTACTTC | CASSLFGRHYEQYF
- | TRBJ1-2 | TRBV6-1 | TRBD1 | TGTGCCAGCAGAGAAACAGGGGCCGGTGGTGGCTACACCTTC | CASRETGAGGGYTF
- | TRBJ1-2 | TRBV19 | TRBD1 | TGTGCCAGTAGTGCCCGGACAGGGGCCTTGGATGGCTACACCTTC | CASSARTGALDGYTF
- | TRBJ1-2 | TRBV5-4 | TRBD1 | TGTGCCAGCAGCTCTCCGGGACAGGGACATGGCTACACCTTC | CASSSPGQGHGYTF
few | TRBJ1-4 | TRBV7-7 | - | TGTGCTAGCAGCCGAGCATATAATGAAAAACTGTTTTTT | CASSRAYNEKLFF
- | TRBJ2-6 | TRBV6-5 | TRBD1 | TGTGCCAGCAGCTTATTGGGACAGGGATGGATTCCTGGGGCCAACGTCCTGACTTTC | CASSLLGQGWIPGANVLTF